This record concerns one T cell receptor beta chain sequence. The sample comes from a study of blood T cell repertoires in COVID-19. Study-level information: Sites in the United States, Italy and Spain provided acute and convalescent COVID-19 samples. Nucleic acid was either cDNA or gDNA, and it came from T cells, B-cell-depleted T cells, or PBMCs.

Libraries were prepared by immunoSEQ multiplex PCR; TCRdb keeps only in-frame clonotypes and omits some of them. This sample yields 350,000 to 450,000 clones, of which about 90% are seen a single time; roughly 2.1% belongs to the top ten. Seattle patient enrollment occurred during active infection, with longitudinal follow-up thereafter. The CDR3 runs to 14 residues. From germline, CDR1 is SEHNR and CDR2 FQNEAQ (reference sequence). Trimming at V came to 5 bases and at J to 2 bases, leaving 6 bases not matched to a gene. The sequenced material came from peripheral blood. This chain links TRBV7-9 with TRBJ2-7, with TRBD1 identical over 7 bases. The receptor's source is a woman in her fifties or sixties with COVID-19, enrolled during active disease. In nucleotides, the CDR3 is TGTGCCAGCAGCCCGGGGACAGTTGCCTACGAGCAGTACTTC. It yields the protein CASSPGTVAYEQYF. Full variable domain (remainder filled in from reference TRBV7-9 and TRBJ2-7): DTGVSQNPRHKITKRGQNVTFRCDPISEHNRLYWYRQTLGQGPEFLTYFQNEAQLEKSRLLSDRFSAERPKGSFSTLEIQRTEQGDSAMYLCASSPGTVAYEQYFGPGTRLTVT.